Below, 25 T cell receptor beta chains from the same sample are listed, as sequenced in a study of PD-1 blockade in mismatch repair-deficient tumors. Repertoires were generated with immunoSEQ multiplex PCR, while TCRdb's copy carries only in-frame clones and drops some. The sample records around 120,000 clones, about 86% being singletons. Here the sequenced sample was peripheral blood, taken 44 weeks after starting pembrolizumab. These receptors were collected from an adult with mismatch repair-deficient cancer.

The rearrangement links TRBV5-6 to TRBJ2-5; perhaps D is TRBD1 or TRBD2 (5 bases each). CDR3 size: 14 residues. The V gene's germline CDR1 is SGHDT and CDR2 YYEEEE. With 4 bases removed from V and 5 bases from J, the gap between germline ends came to 15 bases. CDR3 amino acids: CASSRDLGEETQYF. CDR3 sequence (DNA): TGTGCCAGCAGCCGGGACCTCGGGGAGGAGACCCAGTACTTC. The whole variable domain, filled in from reference TRBV5-6 and TRBJ2-5, reads DAGVTQSPTHLIKTRGQQVTLRCSPKSGHDTVSWYQQALGQGPQFIFQYYEEEERQRGNFPDRFSGHQFPNYSSELNVNALLLGDSALYLCASSRDLGEETQYFGPGTRLLVL.

This clone was seen once. The chain carries TRBV7-9 and TRBJ2-5, with D possibly being TRBD1 or TRBD2 (5 bases each). Trimming stripped 2 bases from V and 5 bases from J, with 12 bases between. There are 14 residues in the CDR3. CDR1 is SEHNR, CDR2 FQNEAQ, per germline (reference sequence). This chain's CDR3 is CASSLIQGVETQYF. In DNA, the CDR3 is TGTGCCAGCAGCTTAATCCAGGGAGTTGAGACCCAGTACTTC.

The chain combines TRBV10-3 with TRBJ2-2; 7 bases are shared with TRBD1. The CDR3 is 17 amino acids. Germline loops: CDR1 ENHRY, CDR2 SYGVKD. The V segment lost 0 bases and the J segment 4 bases; nucleotides outside the gene matches: 8. The CDR3 loop reads CAISESIQGLITGELFF. The CDR3 nucleotides are TGTGCCATCAGTGAGTCGATACAGGGGTTGATCACCGGGGAGCTGTTTTTT.

The V gene is TRBV7-8, the J gene TRBJ2-2; D is ambiguous. CDR3 length equals 15 residues. Looked up from germline, CDR1 is SGHVS and CDR2 is FQNEAQ. V gave up 5 bases and J gave up 5 bases, with 15 bases separating them. The CDR3 region has the DNA TGTGCCAGCAGCCCCCTGTACGGGCGGACCGGGGAGCTGTTTTTT. It is translated as CASSPLYGRTGELFF.

This clone showed up just a few times. The gene calls are TRBV5-4 and TRBJ1-1; no clear D gene. CDR3 length: 12 amino acids. Germline V gene lookup returns CDR1 SGHNT and CDR2 YYREEE (reference sequence). V was clipped by 2 bases and J by 0 bases, with 2 bases between them. The CDR3 bases are TGTGCCAGCAGCTTCATGAACACTGAAGCTTTCTTT. Translation: CASSFMNTEAFF.

The chain couples TRBV10-1 to TRBJ2-7; D is possibly TRBD1 or TRBD2 (5 bases each). The ends were cut back, 3 bases at V and 2 bases at J, with 14 bases in the middle. CDR3 length: 15 amino acids. Germline V lookup: CDR1 WNHNN, CDR2 SYGVQD (reference sequence). The CDR3 DNA reads TGCGCCAGCAGTGATTCCTCGGGACGGGCCTACGAGCAGTACTTC. Protein: CASSDSSGRAYEQYF.

This chain joins TRBV5-4 and TRBJ2-7; 11 positions agree with TRBD2. V shed 3 bases and J 2 bases; nucleotides not matched to a gene: 7. CDR3 length equals 16 residues. CDR1 and CDR2 (germline): SGHNT, YYREEE (reference sequence). The CDR3 DNA reads TGTGCCAGCAGCTACCCCCTAGCGGGAGGCGCCTACGAGCAGTACTTC. Protein: CASSYPLAGGAYEQYF. Together with reference TRBV5-4 and TRBJ2-7, the CDR3 gives the full variable domain: ETGVTQSPTHLIKTRGQQVTLRCSSQSGHNTVSWYQQALGQGPQFIFQYYREEENGRGNFPPRFSGLQFPNYSSELNVNALELDDSALYLCASSYPLAGGAYEQYFGPGTRLTVT.

This clone was seen only a few times. This rearrangement joins TRBV7-8 to TRBJ1-5, with TRBD1 as a possible D gene (6 bases). V dropped 1 base and J dropped 3 bases, with 10 bases sitting between them. Germline CDR1 SGHVS, CDR2 FQNEAQ. The CDR3 totals 15 residues. The CDR3 region is CASSLGWDTNQPQHF. DNA of the CDR3: TGTGCCAGCAGCTTAGGCTGGGACACCAATCAGCCCCAGCATTTT. The full variable domain, in which reference TRBV7-8 and TRBJ1-5 provide the parts outside the CDR3, is GAGVSQSPRYKVAKRGQDVALRCDPISGHVSLFWYQQALGQGPEFLTYFQNEAQLDKSGLPSDRFFAERPEGSVSTLKIQRTQQEDSAVYLCASSLGWDTNQPQHFGDGTRLSIL.

The J gene is TRBJ2-1, the V gene TRBV6-5; D is perhaps TRBD2 (6 bases). Germline V lookup: CDR1 MNHEY, CDR2 SVGAGI. The germline V and J ends were trimmed by 4 bases and 6 bases, with 19 bases remaining between them. The CDR3 sequence is 16 residues long. The CDR3: CASSSFGGASINEQFF. The CDR3 DNA follows: TGTGCCAGCAGTTCTTTTGGAGGGGCCTCGATCAATGAGCAGTTCTTC.

This chain uses TRBV6-5 with TRBJ1-1; D unclear. The V gene lost 0 bases and the J gene lost 0 bases, with 8 bases spanning the gap. The CDR3 is 15 amino acids. In germline, CDR1 is MNHEY, CDR2 SVGAGI. CDR3 amino acids: CASSYSRLLNTEAFF. The CDR3 DNA is TGTGCCAGCAGTTACTCTCGACTGTTGAACACTGAAGCTTTCTTT.

The chain joins TRBV11-3 to TRBJ2-3; perhaps TRBD2 as D (6 bases). CDR1 and CDR2 from the germline V gene are SGHNT and YENEEA. The germline V and J ends were trimmed by 1 base and 4 bases, with 6 bases remaining between them. This CDR3 spans 13 amino acids. The CDR3 sequence is CASSLAGADTQYF. CDR3 in DNA: TGTGCCAGCAGCTTAGCGGGAGCAGATACGCAGTATTTT.

The chain uses TRBV25-1 and TRBJ2-2, with 10 bases lining up with TRBD1. Germline lookup yields CDR1 MGHDK and CDR2 SYGVNS. This CDR3 has 16 residues. Trimming cost V 3 bases and J 7 bases; bases outside gene matches: 8. The CDR3 protein is CASSEGDRGLGGELFF. The CDR3 coding sequence is TGTGCCAGCAGTGAGGGCGACAGGGGGCTGGGCGGGGAGCTGTTTTTT.

V and J are TRBV6-1 and TRBJ2-5, with D perhaps TRBD2 (6 bases). Germline assignment: CDR1 MNHNS and CDR2 SASEGT. The V and J ends lost 4 bases and 2 bases respectively, with 14 bases between them. There are 15 residues in the CDR3. The CDR3 spells CASSVLAFRQETQYF. In nucleotides, the CDR3 is TGTGCCAGCAGTGTCCTAGCGTTCAGGCAAGAGACCCAGTACTTC.

The rearrangement uses TRBV7-8 and TRBJ2-3, with a possible D match to TRBD1 (6 bases). CDR1 and CDR2 from the germline V gene are SGHVS and FQNEAQ. The CDR3 has 13 amino acids. V was pared by 5 bases and J by 4 bases, with 10 bases between. Written as DNA, the CDR3 is TGTGCCAGCAGCAAGCAGGGGTCAGATACGCAGTATTTT. Protein: CASSKQGSDTQYF.

The V gene is TRBV5-6, the J gene TRBJ2-2; D gene unclear. The germline V gene encodes CDR1 SGHDT and CDR2 YYEEEE. There are 15 residues in the CDR3. Deletions cut 1 base from V and 7 bases from J, with 14 bases between. The CDR3 DNA follows: TGTGCCAGCAGCTTGACGGTAACCATGGGCGGGGAGCTGTTTTTT. Protein product: CASSLTVTMGGELFF.

The V gene is TRBV6-5, the J gene TRBJ1-5, with D uncertain. The CDR3 is made up of 14 amino acids. The V gene lost 6 bases and the J gene lost 0 bases, with 9 bases spanning the gap. Germline-derived CDR1 and CDR2 are MNHEY and SVGAGI. The CDR3 coding sequence is TGTGCCAGCAGCCCCGGACTTAGCAATCAGCCCCAGCATTTT. This translates into CASSPGLSNQPQHF.

The CDR3 protein is CASGAYTDTQYF. The CDR3 DNA follows: TGTGCCAGCGGGGCTTACACAGATACGCAGTATTTT. V is TRBV19 and J is TRBJ2-3, with D tentatively TRBD1 or TRBD2 (5 bases each). The ends were cut back, 9 bases at V and 2 bases at J, with 9 bases in the middle. The CDR3 runs 12 residues. Germline CDR1 and CDR2: LNHDA and SQIVND (reference sequence). Drawing the rest from reference TRBV19 and TRBJ2-3, the complete variable domain is DGGITQSPKYLFRKEGQNVTLSCEQNLNHDAMYWYRQDPGQGLRLIYYSQIVNDFQKGDIAEGYSVSREKKESFPLTVTSAQKNPTAFYLCASGAYTDTQYFGPGTRLTVL.

The chain recombines TRBV25-1 with TRBJ2-3; the match to TRBD1 covers 7 bases. The CDR3 covers 16 residues. The germline CDR1 and CDR2 sequences are MGHDK and SYGVNS. The V and J ends lost 1 base and 1 base, in that order; junction bases with no gene match: 5. This CDR3 reads CASSEFRQGGTDTQYF. The CDR3 DNA sequence: TGTGCCAGCAGTGAATTTAGGCAGGGGGGCACAGATACGCAGTATTTT.

V and J are TRBV4-1 and TRBJ2-7; D is undetermined. V was pared by 0 bases and J by 4 bases, with 7 bases between. The CDR3 spans 13 residues. Germline values: CDR1 MGHRA, CDR2 YSYEKL. The CDR3 loop reads CASSQELGYEQYF. The CDR3 DNA follows: TGCGCCAGCAGCCAAGAGTTAGGTTACGAGCAGTACTTC.

The chain couples TRBV6-4 to TRBJ1-1, with D hard to call. The V gene lost 5 bases and the J gene lost 5 bases, with 12 bases spanning the gap. The CDR3 extends over 13 amino acids. Germline V CDR1 and CDR2: MRHNA, SNTAGT. CDR3 sequence (DNA): TGTGCCAGCAGTCGGCTCCCCTGGACTGAAGCTTTCTTT. It translates to CASSRLPWTEAFF.

This clone was detected a few times. V usage is TRBV11-2 and J usage is TRBJ1-4; the D gene is possibly TRBD1 (5 bases). This CDR3 is built from 16 residues. The V end lost 3 bases, the J end lost 3 bases, and 14 bases lay between the germline ends. Germline V gene sequence: CDR1 SGHAT, CDR2 FQNNGV. The CDR3 region is CASSLGGRGSNEKLFF. For the CDR3, the DNA is TGTGCCAGCAGCTTGGGGGGTCGGGGGTCTAATGAAAAACTGTTTTTT.

V gene TRBV7-9 combines with J gene TRBJ2-4; 11 bases map to TRBD2. The CDR3 is made up of 17 amino acids. Germline V lookup: CDR1 SEHNR, CDR2 FQNEAQ (reference sequence). The J segment lost 3 bases and the V segment lost 1 base, leaving 5 bases of the junction unmatched. CDR3 region: CASSLVAGGPSKNIQYF. The CDR3 nucleotides are TGTGCCAGCAGCTTAGTAGCGGGAGGGCCTAGCAAAAACATTCAGTACTTC.

This sequence joins TRBV18 and TRBJ2-5; D is undetermined. Trimming removed 3 bases at V and 4 bases at J, with 9 bases between. This CDR3 is built from 13 residues. Germline values: CDR1 KGHSH, CDR2 LQKENI. The CDR3 spells CASSPIPGETQYF. The DNA of the CDR3 is TGTGCCAGCTCACCTATACCGGGAGAGACCCAGTACTTC.

This clone was seen a handful of times. The rearrangement uses TRBV28 and TRBJ2-2; D is undetermined. The CDR3 is made up of 12 amino acids. V lost 8 bases and J lost 3, with 7 bases in between. In germline, CDR1 is MDHEN, CDR2 SYDVKM. This CDR3 reads CASLRDTGELFF. DNA of the CDR3: TGTGCCAGCCTTAGGGACACCGGGGAGCTGTTTTTT.

The V and J genes are TRBV6-5 and TRBJ1-1; possible D gene TRBD1, 6 bases. This CDR3 contains 13 residues. V was clipped by 2 bases and J by 4 bases, with 8 bases between them. Looked up from germline, CDR1 is MNHEY and CDR2 is SVGAGI. The CDR3 DNA reads TGTGCCAGCAGTTACCAGGGGACCACTGAAGCTTTCTTT. Its protein product is CASSYQGTTEAFF.